This is a list of T cell receptor beta chains from one sample in a study of beta chain features in type 1 diabetes. Produced via immunoSEQ multiplex PCR; TCRdb's table is partial and in-frame only. The table shows roughly 700,000 clones, with roughly an eighth occurring only once. Input material: naive CD4+ T cells from blood. The source is a young man with type 1 diabetes. CDR3s include the opening cysteine and the closing phenylalanine or tryptophan. Size tells how often a clone was seen (once, few, many) or the class of an expanded clone, and some rows leave it out.

CTSLTPRESADTQYF | NA | TRBJ2-3 | TRBV1
CATSRGWEGEQFF | few | TRBJ2-1 | TRBV15
CASSSTVSPLHF | NA | TRBJ1-6 | TRBV7-2
CASSQVGFQAFF | NA | TRBJ1-1 | TRBV14
CASSIIQSSLYGYTF | NA | TRBJ1-2 | TRBV19
CASSPSAATEAFF | NA | TRBJ1-1 | TRBV18
CASSSGAYNEQFF | few | TRBJ2-1 | TRBV28
CASSPVGTSAEQYF | few | TRBJ2-7 | TRBV7-3
CAKTGTGQMGGYTF | few | TRBJ1-2 | TRBV2
CASRIRGGTDTQYF | few | TRBJ2-3 | TRBV19
CASSPQRTGETQYF | few | TRBJ2-5 | TRBV11-2
CASSDRGKYGYTF | few | TRBJ1-2 | TRBV6-6
CASSLEGISTDTQYF | NA | TRBJ2-3 | TRBV7-9
CASSPGQNTGELFF | few | TRBJ2-2 | TRBV10-2
CASSVRQGKDEQYF | NA | TRBJ2-7 | TRBV21-1
CASSYQRGGTDTQYF | NA | TRBJ2-3 | TRBV7-6
CASSPPQRTGQETQYF | NA | TRBJ2-5 | TRBV18
CASSWETVQETQYF | few | TRBJ2-5 | TRBV28
CASSPGANTGELFF | NA | TRBJ2-2 | TRBV4-1
CASSPLAGGETQYF | NA | TRBJ2-5 | TRBV6-1
CASSLEGGARAEQYF | few | TRBJ2-7 | TRBV11-1
CASSLVSDEQFF | NA | TRBJ2-1 | TRBV5-1
CASSLARGSGANVLTF | NA | TRBJ2-6 | TRBV7-2
CASGLWNTEAFF | few | TRBJ1-1 | TRBV12-5
CAWIGIGYGYTF | few | TRBJ1-2 | TRBV30
CASTPRGGRDGELFF | few | TRBJ2-2 | TRBV7-2
CASSSFSPDTQYF | few | TRBJ2-3 | TRBV7-9
CASSLIRYSYEQYF | NA | TRBJ2-7 | TRBV5-6
CASSLLTSGGDNEQFF | NA | TRBJ2-1 | TRBV5-1
CASSNQGNQPQHF | NA | TRBJ1-5 | TRBV19
CASSPAYGAEKLFF | few | TRBJ1-4 | TRBV6-1
CASSYDGEQYF | NA | TRBJ2-7 | TRBV6-1
CASSVRQGWGGEYGYTF | few | TRBJ1-2 | TRBV6-1
CASSQALMETQYF | NA | TRBJ2-5 | TRBV4-1
CASSPRRETGQFF | few | TRBJ2-1 | TRBV6-6
CASSQSTFEQYF | NA | TRBJ2-7 | TRBV16
CASSLAGSLNTEAFF | NA | TRBJ1-1 | TRBV7-6
CASSQTNTEAFF | NA | TRBJ1-1 | TRBV6-5
CASSLASDPGELFF | NA | TRBJ2-2 | TRBV28
CASSPPGFGYTF | NA | TRBJ1-2 | TRBV18
CAISESDANQETQYF | few | TRBJ2-5 | TRBV10-3
CASSPGTGGQHEQFF | few | TRBJ2-1 | TRBV18